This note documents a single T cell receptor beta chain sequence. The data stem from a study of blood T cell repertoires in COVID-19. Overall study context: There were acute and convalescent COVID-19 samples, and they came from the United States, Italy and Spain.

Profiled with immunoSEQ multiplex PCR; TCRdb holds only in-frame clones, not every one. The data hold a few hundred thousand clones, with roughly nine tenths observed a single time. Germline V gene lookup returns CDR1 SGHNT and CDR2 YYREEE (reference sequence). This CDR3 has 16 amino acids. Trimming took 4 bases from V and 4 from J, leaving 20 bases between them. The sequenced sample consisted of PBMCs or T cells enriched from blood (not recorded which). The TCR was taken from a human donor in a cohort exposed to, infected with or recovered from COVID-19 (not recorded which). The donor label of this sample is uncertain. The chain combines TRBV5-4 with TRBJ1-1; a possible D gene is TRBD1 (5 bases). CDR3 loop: CASSILGGSVRTEAFF. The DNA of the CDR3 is TGTGCCAGCAGCATCTTGGGGGGTTCGGTGCGCACTGAAGCTTTCTTT.